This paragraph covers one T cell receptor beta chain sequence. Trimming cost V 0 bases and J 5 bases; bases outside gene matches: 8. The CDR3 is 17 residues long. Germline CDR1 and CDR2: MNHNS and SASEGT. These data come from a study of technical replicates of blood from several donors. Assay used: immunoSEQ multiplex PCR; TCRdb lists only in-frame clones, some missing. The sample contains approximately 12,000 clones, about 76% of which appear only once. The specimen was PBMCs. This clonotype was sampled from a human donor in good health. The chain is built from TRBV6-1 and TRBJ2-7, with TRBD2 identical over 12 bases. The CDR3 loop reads CASSEAGGLAGWNEQYF. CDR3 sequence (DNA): TGTGCCAGCAGTGAAGCTGGGGGACTAGCGGGCTGGAACGAGCAGTACTTC.